This T cell receptor (beta chain) was captured in a study of neoadjuvant anti-PD-1 for oral cavity cancer (dated by TCRdb to the early 2020s). Looking at the study overall: Before curative-intent surgical resection, most patients were given three to four biweekly doses of nivolumab at 3 mg/kg. For patients who did not progress, a fourth nivolumab dose was given around day 43, followed by definitive surgical resection on days 50-56. Responders were defined as patients with complete response, partial response or stable disease by RECIST 1.1; non-responders were defined as patients with progression. The parent correlative cohort had roughly 12 patients and a response rate of 30% to 35%. What the research found in general, with its limitations: Greater tumor shrinkage was correlated with larger post-treatment sizes of preexisting intratumoral clones, suggesting that expansion of preexisting clones contributed to response. Higher pretreatment blood TCRbeta clonality and lower post-treatment tumor TCRbeta clonality were correlated with higher pretreatment blood Treg/Th17 ratios. The TCR analyses had only a few patients in each response group, and the authors called for validation in larger cohorts.

V sheds 10 bases and J sheds 4 bases, leaving 10 bases between their ends. The germline V gene (reference sequence) specifies LNHDA as CDR1 and SQIVND as CDR2. From cysteine to phenylalanine, the CDR3 is 11 amino acids long. CDR3 DNA is the only sequence kept; it has 33 bases, read in frame from the first base. This clone was observed a few times. What this receptor recognizes is not known. Per-base qualities were not stored, and no clone one base away is much larger. Survey sequencing of tumors used two replicates per sample, and the tumor libraries mostly started from about 5.2 ug of input genomic DNA. Following the manufacturer's instructions, the team built TCRbeta libraries using the immunoSEQ hsTCRbeta kit. The completed libraries were mixed into a single pool at 3 nM, then sequenced with an Illumina NovaSeq 6000 S4 flow cell. The original methods were these. Raw data preprocessing and quality control were performed with the immunoSEQ Analyzer. The analysis was limited to productive rearrangements, and each clonotype was defined by a unique CDR3 amino acid sequence. Repertoire clonality was estimated as the Gini-Simpson index, which was calculated using the R package tcR. Student's t test was used to compare Gini indices, while Pearson correlation assessed associations with tumor size change. As stored in TCRdb, this immuneACCESS dataset retains in-frame rearrangements with V and J assigned. A fraction of the clones does not appear; measured against another copy, unresolved V genes explain less than half of the discrepancy, and the remainder lacks a known reason. The DNA was the basis for D and trimming; V, J and clone size are from that table. This sample is represented by some 22,000 clones; around a quarter of them were singletons. 15% to 20% of the sample belongs to the ten largest clones.

The time point label, as the study defines it: after neoadjuvant nivolumab, at surgical resection. Patients were newly diagnosed with stage II-IVA oral cavity squamous cell carcinoma and had received no prior systemic or radiation treatment. The cohort was made up of patients with locally advanced, HPV-negative oral cavity squamous cell carcinoma. Samples were obtained from a longitudinal correlative study of a single-arm phase II trial of neoadjuvant nivolumab in oral cavity squamous cell carcinoma. Subject-matched pre- and post-treatment PBMCs and tumors from three responders and three non-responders underwent genomic DNA-based TCRbeta sequencing. The Maxwell RSC DNA from Tissue kit was used to isolate genomic DNA from tumor tissue.

The sequencing used tumor tissue, collected after nivolumab (anti-PD-1) treatment. Recombination linked TRBV19 to TRBJ1-1; a tentative D call is TRBD1 (5 bases match). The clonotype was recovered from a person aged 40 to 85 with oral cavity squamous cell carcinoma. This receptor has the CDR3 CAIGGTTEAFF. The DNA sequence is TGTGCCATTGGGGGAACCACTGAAGCTTTCTTT.